This TCR beta chain came from a study of T cell changes during pregnancy in multiple sclerosis. The count of this clone is one. The method was immunoSEQ multiplex PCR; TCRdb's version includes in-frame clones alone and lacks a portion of them. The repertoire consists of approximately 40,000 clones, with 80% to 90% occurring once and the leading ten covering over 5%. CDR1 and CDR2 (germline): SGHVS, FQNEAQ. The CDR3 is made up of 14 amino acids. V lost 5 bases to trimming and J lost 7 bases; unmatched junction nucleotides: 4. The clonotype was recovered from a female donor in good health, enrolled as a control in a pregnancy study. V usage is TRBV7-8 and J usage is TRBJ1-5; 11 nucleotides agree with TRBD1. Sequenced here: peripheral blood, sampled in the first trimester of pregnancy. The DNA of the CDR3 is TGTGCCAGCAGCGCGCGGGACAGGGGGCAGCCCCAGCATTTT. Protein sequence: CASSARDRGQPQHF.